In its sample, the clone carrying this T cell receptor beta chain was seen many times. Its antigen is still unknown. The sample originates from a study of CD8 T cells in ankylosing spondylitis. Study observations and caveats: Seemingly characteristic of ankylosing spondylitis blood was a TCR beta motif consisting of several highly homologous variants. Peripheral blood samples showed relatively rare disease-linked clones, and these clones were CD8+.

The CDR3 sequence is 16 residues long. Germline V CDR1 and CDR2: DFQATT, SNEGSKA (reference sequence). V shed 0 bases and J 3 bases; nucleotides not matched to a gene: 7. In making TCR beta libraries, quantitative 5'-RACE with molecular barcodes was used. TCRdb reprocessed the 5' RACE reads with MiXCR, giving one entry per CDR3 protein. The sample shows 200,000 or so distinct CDR3 sequences, around 13% of them seen only once. The clonotype comes from a female donor with ankylosing spondylitis or in good health (not recorded which). The sequenced material came from blood, either unsorted or a sorted T cell fraction (not recorded which). The J gene is TRBJ2-1, the V gene TRBV20-1, with TRBD1 identical over 8 bases. CDR3 amino acids: CSARDENRGDYNEQFF. The CDR3 DNA reads as TGCAGTGCTAGAGATGAGAACAGGGGGGACTACAATGAGCAGTTCTTC.